The clone carrying this T cell receptor (beta chain) showed up just a few times. Its antigen is as yet unknown. The time point here: patch test 1, 2 weeks after DPC sensitization. Treatment of the sample: therapeutic diphenylcyclopropenone sensitization with weekly scalp DPC. The CDR3 contains 18 residues. Between the trimmed V and J ends, which lost 4 bases and 0 bases, there was a span of 16 bases. Germline CDR1 reads LGHNA; CDR2 reads YSLEER. The study's library attached unique molecular identifiers to single cDNA molecules. One entry per CDR3 protein, called by TCRdb with MiXCR from the RACE reads. Of 340,000 or so distinct CDR3 sequences in the sample, around 7% were seen once. The data were taken from a study of human T cells and chemical hapten exposure. General study findings and limits: While controls formed fewer of them, expanded TCRs formed significantly more large CDR3 similarity clusters.

This chain links TRBV4-3 with TRBJ1-6; D gene unclear. The receptor was isolated from a woman aged 18-29 years with alopecia areata. Some clones in this sample may be carry-over from other donors' samples. The specimen comprised whole blood, sampled in connection with sensitization to the hapten diphenylcyclopropenone (DPC). The CDR3 DNA reads as TGCGCCAGCAGCCGACGAACCAGAGGCCTCTCCTATAATTCACCCCTCCACTTT. Encoded protein: CASSRRTRGLSYNSPLHF.